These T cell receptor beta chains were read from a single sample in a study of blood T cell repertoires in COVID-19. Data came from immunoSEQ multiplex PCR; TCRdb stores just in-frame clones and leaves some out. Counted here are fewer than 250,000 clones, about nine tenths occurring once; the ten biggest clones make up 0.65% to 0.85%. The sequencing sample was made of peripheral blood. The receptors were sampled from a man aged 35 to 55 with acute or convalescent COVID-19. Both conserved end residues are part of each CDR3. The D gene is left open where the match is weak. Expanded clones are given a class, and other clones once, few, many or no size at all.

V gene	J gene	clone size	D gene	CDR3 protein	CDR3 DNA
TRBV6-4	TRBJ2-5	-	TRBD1	CASSAGTGGQETQYF	TGTGCCAGCAGTGCCGGGACAGGGGGCCAAGAGACCCAGTACTTC
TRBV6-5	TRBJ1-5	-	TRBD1	CASSRTGSQPQHF	TGTGCCAGCAGTCGGACAGGGAGTCAGCCCCAGCATTTT
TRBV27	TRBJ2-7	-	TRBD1	CASSQTSTGSYEQYF	TGTGCCAGCAGTCAGACCTCGACAGGGTCCTACGAGCAGTACTTC
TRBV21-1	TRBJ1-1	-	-	CASSGSGGEDTEAFF	TGTGCCAGCAGCGGATCAGGGGGCGAGGACACTGAAGCTTTCTTT
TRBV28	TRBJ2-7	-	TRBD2	CASSFRAGGSYEQYF	TGTGCCAGCAGTTTCCGAGCGGGAGGAAGCTACGAGCAGTACTTC
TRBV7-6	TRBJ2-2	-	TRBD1	CASSSVSGTGNTGELFF	TGTGCCAGCAGCTCAGTTTCCGGGACAGGGAACACCGGGGAGCTGTTTTTT
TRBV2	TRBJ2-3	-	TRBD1	CASSERTGRDTQYF	TGTGCCAGCAGTGAAAGGACAGGGCGGGATACGCAGTATTTT
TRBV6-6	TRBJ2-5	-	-	CASSYSAGQETQYF	TGTGCCAGCAGTTACTCGGCGGGTCAAGAGACCCAGTACTTC
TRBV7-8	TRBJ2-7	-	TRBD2	CASSLARLAGLTEQYF	TGTGCCAGCAGCTTAGCGAGGTTAGCGGGCCTTACAGAGCAGTACTTC
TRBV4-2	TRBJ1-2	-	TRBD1	CASSQAGTGDNYGYTF	TGTGCCAGCAGCCAAGCCGGGACAGGGGATAACTATGGCTACACCTTC
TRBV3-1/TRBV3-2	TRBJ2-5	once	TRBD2	CASSQGTEGGSGIEETQYF	TGTGCCAGCAGCCAAGGTACGGAGGGAGGTAGCGGGATAGAAGAGACCCAGTACTTC
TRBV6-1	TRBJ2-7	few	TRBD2	CASSEGKRDRNYEQYF	TGTGCCAGCAGTGAAGGGAAGCGGGATCGGAACTACGAGCAGTACTTC
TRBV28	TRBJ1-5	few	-	CARSRQSNQPQHF	TGTGCCAGAAGCCGACAGTCTAATCAGCCCCAGCATTTT
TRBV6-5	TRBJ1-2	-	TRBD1	CASSYSRTGVYGYTF	TGTGCCAGCAGTTACTCTCGGACAGGGGTCTATGGCTACACCTTC
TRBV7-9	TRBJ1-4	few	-	CASTRGGSDSGGKLFF	TGTGCCAGCACCCGGGGGGGGTCCGACAGTGGCGGAAAACTGTTTTTT
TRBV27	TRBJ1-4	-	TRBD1	CASSLQGGWDEKLFF	TGTGCCAGCAGTTTACAAGGGGGCTGGGATGAAAAACTGTTTTTT
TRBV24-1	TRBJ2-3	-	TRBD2	CATREGSTDTQYF	TGTGCCACACGGGAGGGGTCAACAGATACGCAGTATTTT
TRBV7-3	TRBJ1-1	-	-	CASSLSPNRVVNTEAFF	TGTGCCAGCAGCTTAAGCCCTAACAGGGTTGTGAACACTGAAGCTTTCTTT
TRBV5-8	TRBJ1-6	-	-	CASSLYGTGMNSPLHF	TGTGCCAGCAGCTTGTATGGAACAGGGATGAATTCACCCCTCCACTTT
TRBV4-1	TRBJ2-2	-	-	CASSLRDLRKGGELFF	TGCGCCAGCAGCCTACGGGACTTACGCAAGGGTGGGGAGCTGTTTTTT
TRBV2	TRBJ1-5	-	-	CASSDGEFTPQHF	TGTGCCAGCAGTGACGGGGAATTCACGCCCCAGCATTTT
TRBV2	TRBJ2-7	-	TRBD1	CASRPGTGTEQYF	TGTGCCAGCAGGCCCGGGACAGGGACCGAGCAGTACTTC
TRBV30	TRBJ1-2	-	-	CAWSPKAGTDYGYTF	TGTGCCTGGAGTCCCAAGGCGGGGACGGACTATGGCTACACCTTC
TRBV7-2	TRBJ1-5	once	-	CASSFGGAGNQPQHF	TGTGCCAGCAGCTTTGGAGGAGCGGGCAATCAGCCCCAGCATTTT
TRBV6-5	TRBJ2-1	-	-	CAIEAKSYNEQFF	TGTGCCATAGAAGCGAAATCCTACAATGAGCAGTTCTTC
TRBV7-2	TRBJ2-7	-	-	CASSFSRGPYEQYF	TGTGCCAGCAGCTTTTCCAGGGGACCCTACGAGCAGTACTTC
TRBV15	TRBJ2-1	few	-	CATSPRGRGSYNEQFF	TGTGCCACCAGCCCCCGAGGGCGTGGATCCTACAATGAGCAGTTCTTC
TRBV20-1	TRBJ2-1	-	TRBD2	CSASGATSGYNEQFF	TGCAGTGCTAGTGGTGCGACTAGCGGCTACAATGAGCAGTTCTTC
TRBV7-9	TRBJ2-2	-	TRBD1	CASSPKPGQGGDTGELFF	TGTGCCAGCAGCCCAAAGCCCGGACAGGGGGGAGACACCGGGGAGCTGTTTTTT
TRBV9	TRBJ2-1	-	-	CASSVGLFSSDEQFF	TGTGCCAGCAGCGTAGGACTCTTCTCCTCGGATGAGCAGTTCTTC
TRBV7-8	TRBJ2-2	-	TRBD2	CASSLSGGANTGELFF	TGTGCCAGCAGCTTGAGCGGGGGCGCGAACACCGGGGAGCTGTTTTTT
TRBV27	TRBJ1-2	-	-	CASSLQGSAGYTF	TGTGCCAGCAGTTTACAGGGTTCGGCTGGCTACACCTTC
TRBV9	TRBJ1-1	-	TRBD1	CASSGQGNSEAFF	TGTGCCAGCAGCGGACAGGGGAACTCTGAAGCTTTCTTT
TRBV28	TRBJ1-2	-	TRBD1	CASSLGRGRGYTF	TGTGCCAGCAGTTTAGGCAGGGGGCGAGGCTACACCTTC
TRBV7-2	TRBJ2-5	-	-	CASRSRGGIQETQYF	TGTGCCAGCAGATCTAGGGGGGGGATCCAAGAGACCCAGTACTTC
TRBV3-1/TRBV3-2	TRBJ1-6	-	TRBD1	CASSLRTGVDNSPLHF	TGTGCCAGCAGCCTGAGGACAGGGGTGGATAATTCACCCCTCCACTTT
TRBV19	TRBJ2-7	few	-	CASSIDQVGSYEQYF	TGTGCCAGTAGTATAGATCAGGTGGGTTCCTACGAGCAGTACTTC
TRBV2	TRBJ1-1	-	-	CASTSPRVQGFSEAFF	TGTGCCAGCACCTCCCCCCGTGTACAGGGTTTTTCTGAAGCTTTCTTT
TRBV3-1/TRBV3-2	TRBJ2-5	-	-	CASSQVPHDTFQETQYF	TGTGCCAGCAGCCAAGTCCCCCATGACACATTCCAAGAGACCCAGTACTTC
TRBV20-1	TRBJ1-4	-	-	CSANKEEKLFF	TGCAGTGCCAATAAGGAGGAAAAACTGTTTTTT
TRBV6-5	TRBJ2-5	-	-	CASTPAGAQETQYF	TGTGCCAGCACTCCAGCGGGCGCCCAAGAGACCCAGTACTTC
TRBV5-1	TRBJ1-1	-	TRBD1	CASSLGTGRGTEAFF	TGCGCCAGCAGCTTGGGGACAGGACGGGGGACTGAAGCTTTCTTT
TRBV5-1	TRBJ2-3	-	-	CASEGNTDTQYF	TGCGCCAGCGAGGGTAACACAGATACGCAGTATTTT
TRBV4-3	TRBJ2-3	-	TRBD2	CASSQGGGSVFGADTQYF	TGCGCCAGCAGCCAAGGAGGCGGGAGTGTCTTTGGGGCAGATACGCAGTATTTT
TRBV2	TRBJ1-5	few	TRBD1	CASSGDRGGGQPQHF	TGTGCCAGCAGTGGGGACAGGGGTGGGGGTCAGCCCCAGCATTTT
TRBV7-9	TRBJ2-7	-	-	CASSLLALGGYEQYF	TGTGCCAGCAGCTTATTGGCACTGGGAGGTTACGAGCAGTACTTC
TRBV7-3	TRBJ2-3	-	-	CASSPSVSLLLTDTQYF	TGTGCCAGCAGCCCATCCGTTAGTCTTCTTCTGACAGATACGCAGTATTTT
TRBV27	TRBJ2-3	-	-	CASSWLGSRDTQYF	TGTGCCAGCAGTTGGTTAGGGAGTCGTGATACGCAGTATTTT